This T cell receptor (beta chain) stems from a study of blood T cell repertoires in COVID-19. Study as a whole: Collection of acute and convalescent COVID-19 samples took place in the United States, Italy and Spain. The analysed material was cDNA or gDNA that came from T cells, B-cell-depleted T cells, or PBMCs.

In the original analysis: Nucleated cell counts were estimated from reference gene primer amplification. Some clones are missing from TCRdb's copy, which holds only in-frame ones; the method was immunoSEQ multiplex PCR. That table is the source of V, J and clone size, and D and trimming were worked out from the DNA. Seen here are 250,000 or so clones, approximately 91% observed once, and the top ten hold around 2.8%. This clone was observed once. The V gene lost 7 bases and the J gene lost 5 bases, with 5 bases spanning the gap. In germline, CDR1 is MDHEN, CDR2 SYDVKM. The CDR3 has 11 residues. The chain couples TRBV28 to TRBJ1-4; D remains unclear. This sequence was found in a woman aged 60 to 75 with acute or convalescent COVID-19. The sequencing sample was made of peripheral blood. The CDR3 region has the DNA TGTGCCAGCACCCTGAATGAAAAACTGTTTTTT. It specifies CASTLNEKLFF. The complete variable domain, with remaining parts taken from reference TRBV28 and TRBJ1-4, reads DVKVTQSSRYLVKRTGEKVFLECVQDMDHENMFWYRQDPGLGLRLIYFSYDVKMKEKGDIPEGYSVSREKKERFSLILESASTNQTSMYLCASTLNEKLFFGSGTQLSVL.